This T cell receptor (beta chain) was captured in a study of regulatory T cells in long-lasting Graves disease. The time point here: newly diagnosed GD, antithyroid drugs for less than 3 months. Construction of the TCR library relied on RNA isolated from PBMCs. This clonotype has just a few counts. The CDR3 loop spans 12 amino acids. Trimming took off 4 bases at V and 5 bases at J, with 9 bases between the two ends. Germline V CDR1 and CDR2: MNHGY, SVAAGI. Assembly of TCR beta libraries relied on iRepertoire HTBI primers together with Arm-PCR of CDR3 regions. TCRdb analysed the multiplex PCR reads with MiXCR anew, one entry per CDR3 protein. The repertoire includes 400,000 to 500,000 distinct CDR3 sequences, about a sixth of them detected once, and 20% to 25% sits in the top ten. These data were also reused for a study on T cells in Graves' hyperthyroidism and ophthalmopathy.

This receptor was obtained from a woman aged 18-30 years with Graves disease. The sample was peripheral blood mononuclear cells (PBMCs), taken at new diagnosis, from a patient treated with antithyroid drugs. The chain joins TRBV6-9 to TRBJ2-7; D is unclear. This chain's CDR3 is CASSSIADEQYF. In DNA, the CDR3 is TGTGCCAGCAGTTCCATAGCCGACGAGCAGTACTTC.